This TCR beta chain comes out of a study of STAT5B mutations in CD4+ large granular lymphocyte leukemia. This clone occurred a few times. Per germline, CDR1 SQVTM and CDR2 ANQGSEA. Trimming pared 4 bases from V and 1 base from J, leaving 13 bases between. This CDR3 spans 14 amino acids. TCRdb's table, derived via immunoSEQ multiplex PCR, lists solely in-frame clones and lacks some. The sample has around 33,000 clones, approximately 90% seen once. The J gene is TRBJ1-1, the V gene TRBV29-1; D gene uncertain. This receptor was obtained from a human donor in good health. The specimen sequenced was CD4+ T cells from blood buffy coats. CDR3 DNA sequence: TGCAGCGTTGCAAAGGGTTTCGGGAACACTGAAGCTTTCTTT. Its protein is CSVAKGFGNTEAFF.